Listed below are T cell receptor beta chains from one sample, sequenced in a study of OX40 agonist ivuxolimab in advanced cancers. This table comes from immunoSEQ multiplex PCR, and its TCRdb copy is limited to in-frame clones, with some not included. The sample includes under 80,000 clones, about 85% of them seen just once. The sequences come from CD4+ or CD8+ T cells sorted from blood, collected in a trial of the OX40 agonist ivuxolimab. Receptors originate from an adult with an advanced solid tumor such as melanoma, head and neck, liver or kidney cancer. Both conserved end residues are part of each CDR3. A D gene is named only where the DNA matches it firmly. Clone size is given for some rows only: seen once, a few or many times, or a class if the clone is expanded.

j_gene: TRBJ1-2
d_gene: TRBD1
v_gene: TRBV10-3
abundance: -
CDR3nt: TGTGCCATCAACTCCGGGACAGGGAACTATGGCTACACCTTC
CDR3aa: CAINSGTGNYGYTF

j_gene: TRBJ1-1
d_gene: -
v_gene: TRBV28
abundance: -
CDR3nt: TGTGCCACCAGGACCCCGAACACTGAAGCTTTCTTT
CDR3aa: CATRTPNTEAFF

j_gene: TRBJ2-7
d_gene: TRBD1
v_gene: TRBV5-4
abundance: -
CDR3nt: TGTGCCAGCAGCCCGCGACAGGGTATGAATGAGCAGTACTTC
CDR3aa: CASSPRQGMNEQYF

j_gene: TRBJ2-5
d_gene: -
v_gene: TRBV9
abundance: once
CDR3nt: TGTGCCAGCAGCGGGGGGTCTGGGGTTTGGGAGACCCAGTACTTC
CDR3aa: CASSGGSGVWETQYF

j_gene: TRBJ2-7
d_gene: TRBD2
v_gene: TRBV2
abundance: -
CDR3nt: TGTGCCAGCAGTGAACAGGGAGGGGAGCAGTACTTC
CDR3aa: CASSEQGGEQYF

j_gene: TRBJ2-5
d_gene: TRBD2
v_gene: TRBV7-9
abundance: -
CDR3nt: TGTGCCAGCAGCTCCGGGGGAGCGGGGCAACAAGAGACCCAGTACTTC
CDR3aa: CASSSGGAGQQETQYF

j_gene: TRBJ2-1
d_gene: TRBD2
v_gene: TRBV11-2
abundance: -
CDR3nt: TGTGCCAGCAGCCCCGGGACTAGCGGGAGGGCCTACAATGAGCAGTTCTTC
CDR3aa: CASSPGTSGRAYNEQFF

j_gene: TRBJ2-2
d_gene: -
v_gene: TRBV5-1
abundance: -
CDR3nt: TGCGCCAGCAGCTTTGTCAGGGGTAACACCGGGGAGCTGTTTTTT
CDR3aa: CASSFVRGNTGELFF

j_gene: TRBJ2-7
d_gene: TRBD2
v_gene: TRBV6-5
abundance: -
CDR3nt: TGTGCCAGCAGTTTCCTTAGCGGGACCGTGGTTTACGAGCAGTACTTC
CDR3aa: CASSFLSGTVVYEQYF

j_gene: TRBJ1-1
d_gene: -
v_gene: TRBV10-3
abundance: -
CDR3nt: TGTGCCAGCAGTTTAGTTGTCAATTCCGACATGAACACTGAAGCTTTCTTT
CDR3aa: CASSLVVNSDMNTEAFF

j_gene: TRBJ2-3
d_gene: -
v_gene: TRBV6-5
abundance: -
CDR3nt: TGTGCCAGCAGGAGGACACTTCAGGAGGCAGATACGCAGTATTTT
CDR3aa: CASRRTLQEADTQYF

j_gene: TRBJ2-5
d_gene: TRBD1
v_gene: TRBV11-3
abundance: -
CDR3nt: TGTGCCAGCAGCCTCGGGACAGACCTTAGGGGGACCCAGTACTTC
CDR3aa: CASSLGTDLRGTQYF

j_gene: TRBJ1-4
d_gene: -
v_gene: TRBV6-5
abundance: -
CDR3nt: TGTGCCAGCAGCCGCAGGTTCTACGAAAAACTGTTTTTT
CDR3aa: CASSRRFYEKLFF

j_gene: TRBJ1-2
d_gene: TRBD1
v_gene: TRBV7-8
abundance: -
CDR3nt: TGTGCCAGCAGCCCCCAAACAGGGGGCATCAGCTATGGCTACACCTTC
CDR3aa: CASSPQTGGISYGYTF